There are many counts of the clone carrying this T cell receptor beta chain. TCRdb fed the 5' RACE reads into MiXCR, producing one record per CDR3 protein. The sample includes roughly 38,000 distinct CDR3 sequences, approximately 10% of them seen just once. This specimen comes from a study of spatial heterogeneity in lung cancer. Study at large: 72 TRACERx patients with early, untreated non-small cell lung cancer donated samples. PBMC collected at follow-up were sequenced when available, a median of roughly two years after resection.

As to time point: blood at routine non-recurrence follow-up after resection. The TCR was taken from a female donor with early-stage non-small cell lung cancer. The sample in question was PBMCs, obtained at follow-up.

The CDR3 nucleotides are TGCGCCAGCAGCCAAGTGGCAGGGGGCTCTGGAAACACCATATATTTT. This gives the protein CASSQVAGGSGNTIYF. The chain combines TRBV4-3 with TRBJ1-3; 7 bases are a match to TRBD1. With 1 base clipped from V and 0 bases from J, the junction kept 3 bases outside the gene matches. CDR1 and CDR2 from the germline V gene are LGHNA and YSLEER. The CDR3 has 16 amino acids.